This T cell receptor (beta chain) was documented in a study of T cells in Graves' hyperthyroidism and ophthalmopathy. This clonotype showed up many times. No antigen is known for it. CDR3 length: 15 amino acids. Trimming shortened V by 2 bases and J by 0 bases, and 11 bases separated the two germline ends. CDR1 and CDR2 from the germline V gene are SGHTA and FQGNSA. RNA transcripts provided the source from which TCR beta CDR3 regions were amplified. HTBI primers were employed in a first-round RT-PCR of the TCR CDR3. TCRdb processed the multiplex PCR reads anew with MiXCR; each CDR3 protein has one entry. The sample has approximately 590,000 distinct CDR3 sequences, roughly 50% seen once. The study's findings and limits: Appearing also in blood were most of the thyroid clonotypes expanded above 0.001. A 13 V-J signature model discriminated ophthalmopathy versus stable hyperthyroidism.

Source material: peripheral blood or thyroid tissue (not recorded which). The sequence was obtained from a woman in her late teens or twenties with Graves' hyperthyroidism. This chain links TRBV7-2 with TRBJ2-7, with a possible D match to TRBD2 (6 bases). CDR3 residues: CASSLTKRVSYEQYF. The CDR3 nucleotides read TGTGCCAGCAGCTTAACTAAGCGGGTCTCCTACGAGCAGTACTTC.